This TCR beta chain came from a study of cytomegalovirus exposure and HLA in healthy donors. Overall study findings and caveats: Cytomegalovirus-associated TCR beta chains were listed, numbering approximately 150. Prior analysis indicated that the majority of TCR beta V segments exhibited productivity approximately 90% or approximately 30% of the time. Among TCR sequences, most were rare, though some public TCRs appeared in many donors.

60 Vbeta and 13 Jbeta primers were used in PCR. Repertoires were generated with immunoSEQ multiplex PCR, while TCRdb's copy carries only in-frame clones and drops some. The sample lists fewer than 150,000 clones, less than 85% occurring once. Comments on this clone: Its antigen is unknown.

The V and J ends lost 4 bases and 0 bases respectively, with 14 bases between them. Looked up from germline, CDR1 is MNHEY and CDR2 is SVGAGI. The CDR3 consists of 16 residues. The TCR sequence derives from a man aged 40-55 years in good health and CMV-seropositive. The genes are TRBV6-5 and TRBJ2-3; D remains unclear. Sample: PBMCs. CDR3 loop: CASSSAVLGSTDTQYF. As DNA, the CDR3 is TGTGCCAGCAGTTCCGCAGTCCTAGGAAGCACAGATACGCAGTATTTT.